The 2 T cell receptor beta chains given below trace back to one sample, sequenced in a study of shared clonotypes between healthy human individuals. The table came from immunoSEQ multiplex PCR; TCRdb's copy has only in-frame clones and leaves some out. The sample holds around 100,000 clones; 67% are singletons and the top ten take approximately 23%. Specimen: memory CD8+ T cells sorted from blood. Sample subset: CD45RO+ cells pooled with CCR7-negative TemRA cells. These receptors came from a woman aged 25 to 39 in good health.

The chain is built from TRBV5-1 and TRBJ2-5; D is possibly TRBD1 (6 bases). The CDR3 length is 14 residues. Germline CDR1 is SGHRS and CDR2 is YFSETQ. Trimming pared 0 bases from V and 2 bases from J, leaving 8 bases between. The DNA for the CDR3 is TGCGCCAGCAGCTTGGCCAGGGGACAAGAGACCCAGTACTTC. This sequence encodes CASSLARGQETQYF.

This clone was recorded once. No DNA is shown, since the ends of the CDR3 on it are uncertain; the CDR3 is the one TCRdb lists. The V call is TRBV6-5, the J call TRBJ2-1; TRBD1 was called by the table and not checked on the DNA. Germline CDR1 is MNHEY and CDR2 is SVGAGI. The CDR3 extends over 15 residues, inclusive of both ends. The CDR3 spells CASSSSDRAPNEQFF.